A selection of T cell receptor beta chains follows, all from one sample in a study of shared clonotypes between healthy human individuals. Here immunoSEQ multiplex PCR was the method, and the copy in TCRdb shows in-frame clones only, minus some. Here the sample spans 660,000 or so clones, around 96% being singletons. Material for sequencing was naive CD8+ T cells sorted from blood. The receptors derive from a woman aged 25 to 45 in good health. CDR3s include the opening cysteine and the closing phenylalanine or tryptophan. Each record gives: V gene, J gene, D gene, clone size, CDR3 DNA, CDR3 protein. D genes are given only for firm matches. A row's size may be missing; if present it is once, few, many or a size class.

V gene: TRBV9
J gene: TRBJ1-1
D gene: .
clone size: .
CDR3 DNA: TGTGCCAGCAGCGTGGTAGCAGGCATGAACACTGAAGCTTTCTTT
CDR3 protein: CASSVVAGMNTEAFF

V gene: TRBV25-1
J gene: TRBJ1-1
D gene: .
clone size: .
CDR3 DNA: TGTGCCAGCACCCCGACAGAGGCGAACACTGAAGCTTTCTTT
CDR3 protein: CASTPTEANTEAFF

V gene: TRBV29-1
J gene: TRBJ2-7
D gene: .
clone size: .
CDR3 DNA: TGCAGCGTTGAAGGAGGACAAGGGCTTCTCGAGCAGTACTTC
CDR3 protein: CSVEGGQGLLEQYF

V gene: TRBV5-1
J gene: TRBJ2-7
D gene: .
clone size: .
CDR3 DNA: TGCGCCAGCAGCTTCTCACAGGGCTACTACGAGCAGTACTTC
CDR3 protein: CASSFSQGYYEQYF

V gene: TRBV27
J gene: TRBJ2-7
D gene: .
clone size: .
CDR3 DNA: TGTGCCAGCAGTTCACTAGACAGGCCCTACGAGCAGTACTTC
CDR3 protein: CASSSLDRPYEQYF

V gene: TRBV12-5
J gene: TRBJ2-3
D gene: TRBD2
clone size: once
CDR3 DNA: TGTGCTAGTGGTGACGGAGCGGGGGCTGCAGATACGCAGTATTTT
CDR3 protein: CASGDGAGAADTQYF

V gene: TRBV11-2
J gene: TRBJ2-5
D gene: .
clone size: once
CDR3 DNA: TGTGCCAGCAGCTTAGATCTCCTCTTACAAGAGACCCAGTACTTC
CDR3 protein: CASSLDLLLQETQYF

V gene: TRBV7-6
J gene: TRBJ2-7
D gene: .
clone size: .
CDR3 DNA: TGTGCCAGCTCTTCCCTTACAGGGCCCTCCTACGAGCAGTACTTC
CDR3 protein: CASSSLTGPSYEQYF

V gene: TRBV28
J gene: TRBJ2-1
D gene: .
clone size: .
CDR3 DNA: TGTGCCAGCAACCCGCGGACAGCCTACAATGAGCAGTTCTTC
CDR3 protein: CASNPRTAYNEQFF

V gene: TRBV6-1
J gene: TRBJ1-2
D gene: TRBD1
clone size: .
CDR3 DNA: TGTGCCAGCAGACACAGGGGGACGAGCTATGGCTACACCTTC
CDR3 protein: CASRHRGTSYGYTF

V gene: TRBV6-1
J gene: TRBJ2-2
D gene: .
clone size: .
CDR3 DNA: TGTGCCAGCAGCGGGATTAAGAACACCGGGGAGCTGTTTTTT
CDR3 protein: CASSGIKNTGELFF

V gene: TRBV4-1
J gene: TRBJ1-3
D gene: TRBD1
clone size: once
CDR3 DNA: TGCGCCAGCAGCCCCGGGACAGGCTGGGGAAACACCATATATTTT
CDR3 protein: CASSPGTGWGNTIYF

V gene: TRBV29-1
J gene: TRBJ2-1
D gene: TRBD1
clone size: .
CDR3 DNA: TGCAGCGTTGAAGTCAGGGACAGGGAAAATGAGCAGTTCTTC
CDR3 protein: CSVEVRDRENEQFF

V gene: TRBV6-1
J gene: TRBJ1-5
D gene: .
clone size: .
CDR3 DNA: TGTGCCAGCAGTGAAGGTCGGACACTATATAGCAATCAGCCCCAGCATTTT
CDR3 protein: CASSEGRTLYSNQPQHF

V gene: TRBV4-1
J gene: TRBJ1-3
D gene: .
clone size: .
CDR3 DNA: TGCGCCAGCAGCCAAGATTGGGATCGGACGGGTGGAAACACCATATATTTT
CDR3 protein: CASSQDWDRTGGNTIYF

V gene: TRBV27
J gene: TRBJ2-7
D gene: TRBD2
clone size: .
CDR3 DNA: TGTGCCAGCAGTTCCCAGCTAGCGGAGCTAACCTACGAGCAGTACTTC
CDR3 protein: CASSSQLAELTYEQYF

V gene: TRBV28
J gene: TRBJ2-3
D gene: .
clone size: .
CDR3 DNA: TGTGCCAGCAGTAAGGGGAGCCTCCGGGAAGATACGCAGTATTTT
CDR3 protein: CASSKGSLREDTQYF

V gene: TRBV7-9
J gene: TRBJ1-1
D gene: .
clone size: .
CDR3 DNA: TGTGCCAGCAGCGCGCGGGACACACAGAACACTGAAGCTTTCTTT
CDR3 protein: CASSARDTQNTEAFF

V gene: TRBV6-6
J gene: TRBJ2-3
D gene: .
clone size: .
CDR3 DNA: TGTGCCAGCAGTTACTCTCCCCAGGCAGATACGCAGTATTTT
CDR3 protein: CASSYSPQADTQYF

V gene: TRBV13
J gene: TRBJ2-1
D gene: .
clone size: .
CDR3 DNA: TGTGCCAGCAGCTTAATTTCACCGCCCTACAATGAGCAGTTCTTC
CDR3 protein: CASSLISPPYNEQFF

V gene: TRBV27
J gene: TRBJ1-2
D gene: .
clone size: .
CDR3 DNA: TGTGCCAGCAGTTTATCGAAGGGGTCTGGCTACACCTTC
CDR3 protein: CASSLSKGSGYTF

V gene: TRBV27
J gene: TRBJ2-5
D gene: .
clone size: .
CDR3 DNA: TGTGCCAGCAGTTTATATCCTAGCCGCCAAGAGACCCAGTACTTC
CDR3 protein: CASSLYPSRQETQYF

V gene: TRBV9
J gene: TRBJ2-3
D gene: TRBD2
clone size: .
CDR3 DNA: TGTGCCAGCAGCGTAGTACGGGAGGGCGTGGATACGCAGTATTTT
CDR3 protein: CASSVVREGVDTQYF

V gene: TRBV7-9
J gene: TRBJ2-3
D gene: .
clone size: once
CDR3 DNA: TGTGCCAGCAGCGGACCGGGACTGGATACTAGCACAGATACGCAGTATTTT
CDR3 protein: CASSGPGLDTSTDTQYF

V gene: TRBV19
J gene: TRBJ2-7
D gene: .
clone size: .
CDR3 DNA: TGTGCCAGTAGTAGTTATTACGAGCAGTACTTC
CDR3 protein: CASSSYYEQYF

V gene: TRBV27
J gene: TRBJ1-5
D gene: TRBD1
clone size: few
CDR3 DNA: TGTGCCAGCAGTCCGACCGGGACAGAGGGTCAGCCCCAGCATTTT
CDR3 protein: CASSPTGTEGQPQHF

V gene: TRBV12-5
J gene: TRBJ2-7
D gene: .
clone size: .
CDR3 DNA: TGTGCTAGTGGTTCCGATGGATACGAGCAGTACTTC
CDR3 protein: CASGSDGYEQYF

V gene: TRBV27
J gene: TRBJ1-6
D gene: .
clone size: .
CDR3 DNA: TGTGCCAGCAGTCCTACCTATGAAGACAGCCTCCACTTT
CDR3 protein: CASSPTYEDSLHF

V gene: TRBV13
J gene: TRBJ2-7
D gene: .
clone size: .
CDR3 DNA: TGTGCCAGCAGCTTAGGATTCGAGCAGTACTTC
CDR3 protein: CASSLGFEQYF

V gene: TRBV27
J gene: TRBJ1-1
D gene: .
clone size: .
CDR3 DNA: TGTGCCAGCAGTTCAAACCAGGGGATATCGAACACTGAAGCTTTCTTT
CDR3 protein: CASSSNQGISNTEAFF

V gene: TRBV15
J gene: TRBJ1-4
D gene: .
clone size: .
CDR3 DNA: TGTGCCACCACCGACCGGGGGCCATATGAAAAACTGTTTTTT
CDR3 protein: CATTDRGPYEKLFF

V gene: TRBV9
J gene: TRBJ2-1
D gene: .
clone size: .
CDR3 DNA: TGTGCCAGCAGCGCCTCGGGCAGGCAGTTCTTC
CDR3 protein: CASSASGRQFF

V gene: TRBV27
J gene: TRBJ2-1
D gene: TRBD2
clone size: .
CDR3 DNA: TGTGCCAGTCTCCCCCCGGGACTAGCGGGAGGACGAAATGAGCAGTTCTTC
CDR3 protein: CASLPPGLAGGRNEQFF

V gene: TRBV9
J gene: TRBJ2-1
D gene: .
clone size: .
CDR3 DNA: TGTGCCAGCAGCCCCCAGTTAATAGTAGTTGGCAATGAGCAGTTCTTC
CDR3 protein: CASSPQLIVVGNEQFF

V gene: TRBV30
J gene: TRBJ2-5
D gene: .
clone size: .
CDR3 DNA: TGTGCCTGGAGTGTACCCCCGACCCAGTACTTC
CDR3 protein: CAWSVPPTQYF

V gene: TRBV9
J gene: TRBJ2-7
D gene: TRBD2
clone size: .
CDR3 DNA: TGTGCCAGCAGCGTAGAAGCGGGATTAGGCTACGAGCAGTACTTC
CDR3 protein: CASSVEAGLGYEQYF

V gene: TRBV5-4
J gene: TRBJ2-4
D gene: .
clone size: .
CDR3 DNA: TGTGCCAGCAGCTTTTCCGGGACTTGGAACATTCAGTACTTC
CDR3 protein: CASSFSGTWNIQYF

V gene: TRBV29-1
J gene: TRBJ1-3
D gene: .
clone size: .
CDR3 DNA: TGCAGCGTTGTGGAGCCTTACTCTGGAAACACCATATATTTT
CDR3 protein: CSVVEPYSGNTIYF

V gene: TRBV30
J gene: TRBJ2-7
D gene: .
clone size: .
CDR3 DNA: TGTGCCTGGAGTATTGGCCCAGGGGGGGCCTACGAGCAGTACTTC
CDR3 protein: CAWSIGPGGAYEQYF

V gene: TRBV4-1
J gene: TRBJ2-3
D gene: .
clone size: .
CDR3 DNA: TGCGCCAGCAGCCGTGGGAGCCGCACAGATACGCAGTATTTT
CDR3 protein: CASSRGSRTDTQYF

V gene: TRBV27
J gene: TRBJ1-1
D gene: .
clone size: .
CDR3 DNA: TGTGCCAGCAGTTTATATTGGGGGGCCAGGGAAGCTTTCTTT
CDR3 protein: CASSLYWGAREAFF